This entry lists 14 T cell receptor beta chains sequenced from one sample in a study of CD8 T cells in Susac syndrome. Reverse transcription of roughly 0.45 to 1 ug RNA was carried out with random hexamers. Each CDR3 protein gets one entry after TCRdb re-called the immunoSEQ multiplex PCR reads with MiXCR. The table includes 110,000 or so distinct CDR3 sequences, about 93% detected once. Sequencing was done on a sample of CD4+ T cells from PBMCs. These receptors were taken from a human donor in good health.

The chain couples TRBV7-9 to TRBJ2-7, with D possibly being TRBD1 (6 bases). V was pared by 5 bases and J by 2 bases, with 13 bases between. The CDR3 loop spans 14 amino acids. The germline gives CDR1 SEHNR, CDR2 FQNEAQ (reference sequence). In nucleotides, the CDR3 is TGTGCCAGCAGCCCGGACAGATGGGCCTACGAGCAGTACTTC. Its protein is CASSPDRWAYEQYF.

The CDR3 spells CAISAGQENHEQYF. The CDR3 nucleotides read TGTGCCATCAGTGCGGGACAGGAAAACCACGAGCAGTACTTC. The chain is built from TRBV10-3 and TRBJ2-7; TRBD1 matches 8 bases. Germline values: CDR1 ENHRY, CDR2 SYGVKD. The V and J ends lost 4 bases and 5 bases, in that order; junction bases with no gene match: 7. This CDR3 is built from 14 residues.

The chain combines TRBV15 with TRBJ2-7; 7 bases are shared with TRBD1. Germline V CDR1 and CDR2: LNHNV, YYDKDF (reference sequence). The CDR3 sequence is 15 residues long. J lost 3 bases, V lost 1 base, and 6 bases had no gene match. CDR3 residues: CATSRGTGDLYEQYF. In DNA form, the CDR3 reads TGTGCCACCAGCAGAGGCACAGGGGACCTCTACGAGCAGTACTTC.

V gene TRBV6-5 combines with J gene TRBJ2-6; 7 positions agree with TRBD1. The junction had 0 bases not matched to a gene; V was cut back by 5 bases and J by 2 bases. Germline assignment: CDR1 MNHEY and CDR2 SVGAGI. CDR3 size: 14 residues. CDR3 amino acids: CASSQGAGANVLTF. CDR3 bases: TGTGCCAGCAGTCAGGGGGCTGGGGCCAACGTCCTGACTTTC.

Only a few counts were recorded for this clonotype. The chain combines TRBV29-1 with TRBJ2-3; D is ambiguous. The CDR3 is 13 amino acids. Trimming took off 4 bases at V and 2 bases at J, with 10 bases between the two ends. Germline V gives CDR1 SQVTM, CDR2 ANQGSEA. CDR3 sequence: CSVAHRTTDTQYF. DNA of the CDR3: TGCAGCGTTGCACACCGCACCACAGATACGCAGTATTTT.

This sequence joins TRBV10-3 and TRBJ1-2, with D unclear. This CDR3 region has 12 residues. The V end was cut by 4 bases, the J end by 3 bases, with 6 bases between. In germline, CDR1 is ENHRY, CDR2 SYGVKD. CDR3 region: CAISVFDYGYTF. For the CDR3, the DNA is TGTGCCATCAGTGTCTTTGACTATGGCTACACCTTC.

J is TRBJ2-2 and V is TRBV9, with TRBD2 matching 10 bases. The CDR3 length is 18 residues. Germline assignment: CDR1 SGDLS and CDR2 YYNGEE. V dropped 4 bases and J dropped 7; count of bases not matched to a gene: 16. CDR3 sequence reads: CASSPYAGAGGLNGELFF. In DNA, the CDR3 is TGTGCCAGCAGCCCCTACGCGGGAGCGGGAGGGCTGAACGGGGAGCTGTTTTTT.

The chain's CDR3 is CAWSLSSYGYTF. The CDR3, as DNA: TGTGCCTGGAGTTTGAGTAGCTATGGCTACACCTTC. This chain uses TRBV30 with TRBJ1-2; D is unclear. CDR1 is GTSNPN, CDR2 SVGIG, per germline (reference sequence). This CDR3 is built from 12 residues. Trimming stripped 2 bases from V and 4 bases from J, with 8 bases between. The entire variable domain, with the rest obtained from reference TRBV30 and TRBJ1-2, is as follows: SQTIHQWPATLVQPVGSPLSLECTVEGTSNPNLYWYRQAAGRGLQLLFYSVGIGQISSEVPQNLSASRPQDRQFILSSKKLLLSDSGFYLCAWSLSSYGYTFGSGTRLTVV.

The chain links TRBV5-1 to TRBJ1-4, with 7 bases matching TRBD1. The germline V gene has CDR1 SGHRS and CDR2 YFSETQ. This CDR3 spans 16 amino acids. V was clipped by 3 bases and J by 3 bases; unmatched bases: 8. The CDR3 nucleotides are TGCGCCAGCAGCTCGGGACAGAGATTGGCTAATGAAAAACTGTTTTTT. Protein sequence: CASSSGQRLANEKLFF.

This clonotype was picked up one time. The chain couples TRBV20-1 to TRBJ2-1, with 11 bases matching TRBD2. CDR1 is DFQATT and CDR2 is SNEGSKA in the germline V gene (reference sequence). The J segment lost 8 bases and the V segment lost 2 bases, leaving 5 bases of the junction unmatched. The CDR3 is 14 residues long. CDR3 DNA: TGCAGTGCTAGAAGGCTAGCGGGAGGCTATGAGCAGTTCTTC. Its protein is CSARRLAGGYEQFF.

The chain carries TRBV7-2 and TRBJ2-1; possible D gene TRBD1, 6 bases. Germline V gene lookup returns CDR1 SGHTA and CDR2 FQGNSA. Trimming removed 5 bases from V and 9 bases from J, with 20 bases in between. CDR3 length equals 15 residues. CDR3 DNA sequence: TGTGCCAGCAGCCCCGTCAGGGGCACTGTTAGTGAGCAGTTCTTC. It is translated as CASSPVRGTVSEQFF.

The rearrangement links TRBV15 to TRBJ1-5, with no clear D. The germline gives CDR1 LNHNV, CDR2 YYDKDF (reference sequence). The ends were cut back, 8 bases at V and 0 bases at J, with 11 bases in the middle. This CDR3 is 14 amino acids long. This CDR3 is CATDVGYSNQPQHF. The CDR3, as DNA: TGTGCCACCGACGTCGGCTATAGCAATCAGCCCCAGCATTTT.

This clonotype was seen only once. Written as DNA, the CDR3 is TGCGCCAGCAGCATGCGGGGACAGCTGTTCTTC. This translates into CASSMRGQLFF. V and J are TRBV5-1 and TRBJ2-1, with a possible D match to TRBD1 (7 bases). From germline, CDR1 is SGHRS and CDR2 YFSETQ. V gave up 4 bases and J gave up 15 bases, with 14 bases separating them. CDR3 length: 11 residues.

This chain uses TRBV3-1 with TRBJ1-1; 9 bases agree with TRBD1. After removal of 2 bases from V and 6 bases from J, the junction contained 7 bases not matched to a gene. The germline CDR1 and CDR2 sequences are LGHDT and YNNKEL (reference sequence). This CDR3 comprises 15 residues. CDR3: CASSQPGQGSSEAFF. CDR3 nucleotide sequence: TGTGCCAGCAGCCAACCCGGACAGGGGAGCTCTGAAGCTTTCTTT.